This T cell receptor (beta chain) derives from a study of cytomegalovirus exposure and HLA in healthy donors (dated by TCRdb to about 2017). About the investigation overall: An earlier analysis of 587 of the donors reported 250 to 350 Gb of sequence data and 117 million unique TCR beta sequences from about 200 million T cells. HLA typing covered class I and class II loci at four-digit resolution. Among the roughly 380 genotyped donors, around 81% belonged to the genetic ancestry cluster associated with self-reported Caucasian donors. To predict cytomegalovirus infection status, the study combined high-throughput TCR immunosequencing, statistical association of individual TCRs with disease status, and machine learning. The study aimed to test whether cataloging public T cell receptors could reveal signatures of past pathogen exposure. A later genetic analysis took genome-wide SNP genotypes for about 60% of the roughly 670 donors and used that subset as a discovery cohort. An early release that covered some 640 HLA-typed donors contained approximately 320 gigabases of sequencing data and tens of millions of unique TCR sequences. All discovery cohort repertoires had been generated using a single sequencing platform. In a later analysis, previously published TCR beta repertoires from 666 donors were re-analyzed and high-resolution HLA genotyping was added so that TCR occurrence patterns could be studied. The study used immunosequencing to profile the T cell repertoires of approximately 690 subjects and linked those repertoires to cytomegalovirus serostatus. A separate validation cohort of over a hundred different subjects was used in addition to the approximately 610-subject first cohort. An earlier analysis of around 580 of the donors used high-throughput TCR beta sequencing to judge whether each TCR beta V gene segment behaved as functional or pseudogenic. Rather than using new phenotypic data, the later analysis identified candidate immune exposures from TCR beta sequences and from how often those sequences occurred across donors. Across some 400 genotyped donors of the cohort, an average of 235,054 unique TCR beta nucleotide sequences per donor were sequenced, and around 19% of those sequences were non-productive. The number of typed donors differed by locus: about 629-630 for A, B, C, DRB1 and DQB1; about 520 for DQA1; fewer than 610 for DPA1; and about 450 for DPB1. Four or five DR-DQ haplotypes were treated as single units for association and clustering because of strong linkage in the cohort. Donor age, sex, ethnicity and CMV serostatus were compiled together with the repertoire data. General conclusions and limits of the study: In the study, roughly 160 TCR beta chains were listed as associated with cytomegalovirus. Presence/absence analyses assumed roughly uniform sequencing depth across donors, an assumption that may not hold. A later analysis found that HLA-associated TCR beta chains were more clonally expanded and had lower generation probabilities than equally common non-associated chains. A further reported finding was that TCR beta sequences accurately predicted the HLA-A and HLA-B alleles for most subjects in the first cohort. An earlier analysis of 587 of the donors showed that most TCR beta V segments appeared in productive rearrangements either about 87% or about 30% of the time, which broadly matched IMGT annotations. A later analysis found that most CMV-associated TCR beta chains appeared HLA-restricted, with HLA associations seemingly driven largely by CMV exposure. Compared with the approximately 720-donor mean, donors in an Asian-associated ancestry cluster had fewer N-insertions in productive TCRs, according to a later genetic analysis. A group of highly shared sequence variants was considered likely to be a technical artifact of the sequencing pipeline. In a later analysis, several top co-occurrence clusters were reported to appear linked to parvovirus B19, influenza, CMV and Epstein-Barr virus. Because counts were too low, seventeen rarely observed V segments, including chromosome 9 orphons, were excluded from the earlier analysis of several hundred of the donors. The only immune exposure information available for the cohort was CMV serostatus. Because HLA typing was missing for some donors at each locus, association tests included only the typed subset. The cohort was sequenced for TCR beta chains only, and without alpha or paired-chain data the features that could be detected were limited. In a later analysis, TCR association rates were found to vary across HLA loci, with the most associated TCRs seen for DRB1 alleles and the fewest for HLA-C alleles. V-gene and J-gene trimming of TCR beta chains was associated with a missense DCLRE1C variant in a later genetic analysis, and the association was replicated in an independent cohort. Across donors, most TCR sequences were observed very rarely, whereas some public TCRs were present in many individuals. According to the authors, the approach could potentially be generalized to other disease states and immunological phenotypes. In vitro tests confirmed that a few of the cytomegalovirus-associated TCR beta chains recognize cytomegalovirus antigens. In both the original and validation cohorts, the classifier was reported to diagnose cytomegalovirus status with high specificity and sensitivity. Linkage disequilibrium might explain the correlated functional status among segregating V segments, but an unknown experimental factor could not be excluded. Specific HLA alleles were associated with 15,000 to 20,000 TCR beta sequences at a false discovery rate of 0.05 in a later analysis. When HLA alleles, especially DR and DQ, strongly co-occurred, TCR associations were difficult to assign to individual alleles.

Library generation was performed with the immunoSEQ multiplex PCR assay. For the multiplex PCR, a mixture combining 60 forward primers for TCR Vbeta segments and 13 reverse primers for TCR Jbeta segments was used. Amplification of the CDR3 region of rearranged TCR beta genes was performed with a multiplex PCR assay on genomic DNA. On the Illumina HiSeq System, the amplified TCR beta libraries were sequenced as 87-base-pair reads. The study's processing was this. A later analysis counted about 80 million unique TCR beta chains across the 550 to 800 repertoires, and 9.5 million to 11 million of these chains were shared by at least two donors. A nearest-neighbor algorithm error-corrected the raw reads and collapsed the reads into unique sequences, merging closely related sequences to remove PCR and sequencing errors. Alignment of CDR3 sequences to IMGT reference sequences was used to assign V, D and J gene segments. For a sequence to be retained, at least a six-nucleotide match to both a V gene segment and a J gene segment was required. Rearrangements were classified as productive when the CDR3 lacked stop codons and remained in frame with V and J, and all other rearrangements were classified as non-productive. Following IMGT convention, CDR3 was defined as the stretch from the second conserved V-encoded cysteine to the conserved J-encoded phenylalanine. The earlier analysis of about 640 of the donors excluded any sequence lacking an unambiguous match to a single V gene segment. An earlier analysis of a few hundred of the donors classified V segments as functional when productive rearrangements were above 56.7% and as segregating when the standard deviation between donors was above 5%. To diagnose cytomegalovirus status from the catalog of TCR beta chain sequences, a statistical classification framework was built. V and J gene assignment, in a later analysis, came from comparing TCR nucleotide sequences with IMGT/GENE-DB human TR gene sequences. In a later analysis, CDR3 sequences and most-parsimonious VDJ recombination scenarios were assigned using the TCRdist pipeline. In a later analysis, each TCR beta chain was defined by its CDR3 amino acid sequence together with its V-gene family, and reads without a unique V-gene family were excluded. To address suspected cross-contamination and a sequencing artifact, a later analysis removed 592 highly shared, low-generation-probability nucleotide sequences. A later analysis calculated a clonal expansion index for each public chain from normalized within-repertoire ranks of inferred template counts. In a later analysis, generation probabilities were computed using a VDJ recombination model fitted to out-of-frame rearrangements, and the results were checked against IGoR. A later analysis scored TCR-TCR, TCR-HLA and TCR-CMV co-occurrence with hypergeometric tests, applying a repertoire-size bias correction to TCR pairs. A later analysis estimated false discovery rates by permuting HLA or CMV assignments 20 times. In a later analysis, co-occurring TCRs were grouped with DBSCAN, and TCRdist sequence similarity was added when clustering was performed within HLA-allele-positive subsets. Repertoires with fewer than 30,000 or more than 120,000 public chains were left out of co-occurrence clustering, as were several repertoires with anomalous nucleotide sharing. TCRdb re-hosts the immuneACCESS table, in-frame sequences only. Its copies lack some clones; in the studies checked, an unresolved V gene accounts for under half of them, and the cause for the rest is not known. The V and J calls and clone size are taken from that table; D and trimming were inferred from the DNA. The sample contains 150,000 to 200,000 clones, approximately 79% of them found a single time. The ten largest account for 6% to 7.5% of the sample.

On this clone: No antigen is known for it. No much larger clonotype is one base removed from it; base qualities were not supplied.

The cohort comprised hundreds of healthy bone marrow donors. At the time of sampling, every cohort member was nominally healthy, though immune exposures that went unrecorded were likely present. The donor tested CMV seropositive, placing the donor among the approximately 310 seropositive members of the cohort. A peripheral blood sample was collected from each donor, and TCR beta sequencing was performed on peripheral blood mononuclear cells. The Qiagen DNeasy Blood Extraction Kit was used to extract genomic DNA from the blood cell samples. The sequence was collected from a man aged 40-55 years in good health and CMV-seropositive. The sample comprised PBMCs.

The nucleotide sequence reads as follows: TGTGCCAGCACCCGGACAGAAGCCAAAAACATTCAGTACTTC. Translated, this gives CASTRTEAKNIQYF. Recombination linked TRBV6-6 to TRBJ2-4; the D gene is perhaps TRBD1, from 6 matching bases. Trimming removed 7 bases from V and 0 bases from J, leaving 10 bases between the germline ends. Taken from cysteine to phenylalanine, the CDR3 has 14 residues. Left in the record is the CDR3 DNA by itself, 42 bases read in frame from the first base. Sequences MNHNY (CDR1) and SVGAGI (CDR2) are obtained from the germline V gene (reference sequence).